These 18 T cell receptor beta chains came from one sample sequenced in a study of regulatory T cells in long-lasting Graves disease. Time point described: newly diagnosed GD, antithyroid drugs for less than 3 months. RNA from PBMCs was the source of the TCR library. Library construction for TCR beta used iRepertoire HTBI primers and Arm-PCR of CDR3 regions. TCRdb analysed the multiplex PCR reads with MiXCR anew, one entry per CDR3 protein. Among around 420,000 distinct CDR3 sequences listed, roughly 16% were seen once. Sequences were derived from peripheral blood mononuclear cells (PBMCs), sampled at new diagnosis, from a patient treated with antithyroid drugs. These receptors all come from a female donor with Graves disease.

This clonotype occurred a few times. The chain joins TRBV30 to TRBJ1-2; 8 nucleotides align to TRBD1. J gave up 6 bases and V 8 bases, and 11 bases lay outside the gene matches. The CDR3 consists of 13 residues. Germline CDR1 and CDR2: GTSNPN and SVGIG (reference sequence). The CDR3 DNA follows: TGTGCCGGACCGGGACAGGCCAATAATGGCTACACCTTC. Translating gives CAGPGQANNGYTF.

This clonotype has a count of ten or more. This chain uses TRBV28 with TRBJ2-7; no definite D call. The CDR3 is 13 amino acids. Trimming pared 5 bases from V and 5 bases from J, leaving 13 bases between. The germline V gene has CDR1 MDHEN and CDR2 SYDVKM. The CDR3 spells CASSPSGYHEQYF. DNA of the CDR3: TGTGCCAGCAGTCCTTCCGGGTACCACGAGCAGTACTTC.

This clonotype has just a few counts. The chain is built from TRBV5-5 and TRBJ2-7; 10 bases agree with TRBD1. With V trimmed by 3 bases and J by 5 bases, 5 bases remained unmatched. From germline, CDR1 is SGHKS and CDR2 YYEKEE (reference sequence). The CDR3 contains 14 residues. This chain's CDR3 is CASSSGQGMDEQYF. The CDR3 nucleotides read TGTGCCAGCAGCTCGGGACAGGGGATGGACGAGCAGTACTTC.

The chain employs TRBV9 and TRBJ2-1, with D perhaps being TRBD1 or TRBD2 (5 bases each). The V and J ends lost 3 bases and 10 bases respectively, with 20 bases between them. The CDR3 consists of 15 residues. Per germline, CDR1 SGDLS and CDR2 YYNGEE. DNA of the CDR3: TGTGCCAGCAGCGAGTGGGGGACCGCTGGACGGGAGCAGTTCTTC. Translating gives CASSEWGTAGREQFF.

By share of the sample, this clonotype is medium-sized. This sequence joins TRBV20-1 and TRBJ1-1; D possibly corresponds to TRBD1 (5 bases). This CDR3 has 12 residues. Germline CDR1 and CDR2: DFQATT and SNEGSKA (reference sequence). Trimming shortened V by 5 bases and J by 1 base, and 8 bases separated the two germline ends. For the CDR3, the DNA is TGCAGTGCTCCCCAGGGGAACACTGAAGCTTTCTTT. Translating it yields CSAPQGNTEAFF.

This clonotype was seen ten or more times. Written as DNA, the CDR3 is TGTGCCAGCAGCTTAGAGGGACACCCGAACACTGAAGCTTTCTTT. Protein sequence: CASSLEGHPNTEAFF. V is TRBV13 and J is TRBJ1-1, with D maybe TRBD1 (6 bases). Germline V gene sequence: CDR1 PRHDT, CDR2 FYEKMQ (reference sequence). Between the trimmed V and J ends, which lost 1 base and 1 base, there was a span of 10 bases. CDR3 length equals 15 residues. The entire variable domain, with the rest obtained from reference TRBV13 and TRBJ1-1, is as follows: AAGVIQSPRHLIKEKRETATLKCYPIPRHDTVYWYQQGPGQDPQFLISFYEKMQSDKGSIPDRFSAQQFSDYHSELNMSSLELGDSALYFCASSLEGHPNTEAFFGQGTRLTVV.

Many counts were recorded for this clonotype. The CDR3 is CASSRQGGGDTQYF. DNA for the CDR3: TGTGCCAGCTCACGACAGGGTGGAGGCGATACGCAGTATTTT. The chain carries TRBV18 and TRBJ2-3; 7 nucleotides line up with TRBD1. The V gene end was trimmed by 4 bases and the J gene end by 6 bases; junction bases not matched to a gene: 7. Germline V gene lookup returns CDR1 KGHSH and CDR2 LQKENI. This CDR3 contains 14 residues. Full variable domain (outside the CDR3, taken from reference TRBV18 and TRBJ2-3): NAGVMQNPRHLVRRRGQEARLRCSPMKGHSHVYWYRQLPEEGLKFMVYLQKENIIDESGMPKERFSAEFPKEGPSILRIQQVVRGDSAAYFCASSRQGGGDTQYFGPGTRLTVL.

At least ten counts were recorded for this clonotype. The chain joins TRBV11-2 to TRBJ2-5; the match to TRBD2 covers 10 bases. This CDR3 is built from 16 residues. The germline V gene encodes CDR1 SGHAT and CDR2 FQNNGV. Germline trimming cut 4 bases from V and 0 bases from J; bases unmatched to any gene: 5. For the CDR3, the DNA is TGTGCCAGCAGCTGGAGCGGGGGGGCGTACCAAGAGACCCAGTACTTC. This sequence encodes CASSWSGGAYQETQYF.

This clonotype was recorded at least ten times. The chain carries TRBV6-2 or TRBV6-3 and TRBJ2-7; D uncertain. Germline V CDR1 and CDR2: MNHEY, SVGEGT. Trimming cost V 4 bases and J 5 bases, with 9 bases left between them. CDR3 length: 12 residues. The CDR3 reads CASSFNPHEQYF. DNA of the CDR3: TGTGCCAGCAGTTTCAACCCTCACGAGCAGTACTTC.

For this clonotype: Since a much larger clone is just one base distant, this may be a read error. This chain uses TRBV20-1 with TRBJ2-2; D perhaps matches TRBD1 (6 bases). The V end was cut by 1 base, the J end by 4 bases, with 10 bases between. This CDR3 has 14 residues. Germline V gene lookup returns CDR1 DFQATT and CDR2 SNEGSKA (reference sequence). CDR3 sequence reads: CSARGTESTGELFF. The CDR3, as DNA: TGCAGTGCTAGAGGGACAGAAAGCACCGGGGAGCTGTTTTTT.

This clonotype was seen repeatedly, ten times or more. This chain joins TRBV11-1 and TRBJ1-2; the match to TRBD1 covers 8 bases. Germline V gives CDR1 SGHAT, CDR2 FQDESV (reference sequence). The CDR3 extends over 15 amino acids. With V trimmed by 5 bases and J by 4 bases, 9 bases remained unmatched. CDR3 region: CASSPDRGWGYGYTF. The CDR3 coding sequence is TGTGCCAGCAGCCCCGACAGGGGCTGGGGCTATGGCTACACCTTC.

This clonotype was counted ten times or more. This rearrangement joins TRBV2 to TRBJ1-6; maybe TRBD1 (6 bases). Trimming stripped 6 bases from V and 2 bases from J, with 14 bases between. The CDR3 loop spans 16 amino acids. Germline CDR1 reads SNHLY; CDR2 reads FYNNEI. DNA of the CDR3: TGTGCCAGCAGCGGACAGACCCGAGCCTATAATTCACCCCTCCACTTT. The encoded protein is CASSGQTRAYNSPLHF.

There are a few counts of this clonotype. The chain carries TRBV25-1 and TRBJ2-7; 10 bases line up with TRBD2. The CDR3 has 15 residues. Unmatched junction bases numbered 5, after V lost 6 bases and J lost 0 bases. The V gene's germline CDR1 is MGHDK and CDR2 SYGVNS. The CDR3 is CASRLAGPSSYEQYF. CDR3 DNA sequence: TGTGCCAGCAGACTAGCGGGACCGAGCTCCTACGAGCAGTACTTC.

There are many counts of this clonotype. The V and J genes are TRBV11-1 and TRBJ2-5; perhaps TRBD2 as D (5 bases). The CDR3 is 15 amino acids. Trimming cost V 5 bases and J 1 base, with 14 bases left between them. The germline V gene has CDR1 SGHAT and CDR2 FQDESV (reference sequence). The CDR3 loop reads CASSSREGPQETQYF. Here the CDR3 DNA reads TGTGCCAGCAGCAGTCGTGAGGGTCCCCAAGAGACCCAGTACTTC.

The J gene is TRBJ2-7, the V gene TRBV20-1; weak D call: TRBD1 (5 bases). The germline V gene encodes CDR1 DFQATT and CDR2 SNEGSKA (reference sequence). V shed 5 bases and J shed 0 bases, with 14 bases lying between them. This CDR3 is 14 amino acids long. CDR3 DNA sequence: TGCAGTGCTGGAAGAACAGGATACTCCTACGAGCAGTACTTC. Its protein product is CSAGRTGYSYEQYF.

The sample holds many counts of this clonotype. This chain connects TRBV4-1 to TRBJ2-1; D unresolved. Deletions cut 4 bases from V and 3 bases from J, with 10 bases between. Germline CDR1 and CDR2: MGHRA and YSYEKL. The CDR3 sequence is 14 residues long. The CDR3 sequence is CASSLPMDYNEQFF. The CDR3 bases are TGCGCCAGCAGCCTCCCAATGGACTACAATGAGCAGTTCTTC.

This clonotype appeared many times. The chain combines TRBV6-2 or TRBV6-3 with TRBJ1-2; 10 positions match TRBD1. CDR1 MNHEY and CDR2 SVGEGT come from the germline V gene. V was pared by 5 bases and J by 5 bases, with 8 bases of the junction left unmatched. There are 15 residues in the CDR3. CDR3 in amino acids: CASSPETGGAYGYTF. CDR3 in DNA: TGTGCCAGCAGTCCCGAGACAGGGGGCGCGTATGGCTACACCTTC.

This clonotype was counted many times. The V gene is TRBV5-1, the J gene TRBJ2-3; D is uncertain. The CDR3 runs to 14 residues. V was shortened by 0 bases and J by 0 bases, with 5 bases between the two germline ends. Per the germline V gene, CDR1 is SGHRS and CDR2 is YFSETQ. The DNA for the CDR3 is TGCGCCAGCAGCTTGGATGCTAGCACAGATACGCAGTATTTT. It is translated as CASSLDASTDTQYF.